Each of the 30 T cell receptor beta chains below was sequenced from the same sample in a study of CD8 T cells in Susac syndrome. Random hexamers were used to reverse transcribe the RNA input (about 0.5 to 1 ug). MiXCR, run by TCRdb on the immunoSEQ multiplex PCR reads, gives a single entry per CDR3 protein. The sample comprises tens of thousands of distinct CDR3 sequences, about 95% of which are singletons, and around 0.41% rests with the top ten. The sample consisted of CD8+ T cells from PBMCs. These TCRs come from a human donor with Susac syndrome.

This chain joins TRBV5-1 and TRBJ1-1; weak D call: TRBD1 (5 bases). Trimming stripped 3 bases from V and 4 bases from J, with 13 bases between. Germline CDR1 is SGHRS and CDR2 is YFSETQ. The CDR3 runs to 14 residues. The CDR3 coding sequence is TGCGCCAGCAGCTGGCGGGGCCAGGGCACTGAAGCTTTCTTT. It is translated as CASSWRGQGTEAFF.

J is TRBJ2-1 and V is TRBV29-1, with unresolved D. The CDR3 is made up of 11 amino acids. The germline V gene has CDR1 SQVTM and CDR2 ANQGSEA. V was clipped by 6 bases and J by 6 bases, with 9 bases between them. The chain's CDR3 is CSVPNLNEQFF. In DNA form, the CDR3 reads TGCAGCGTCCCCAATCTCAATGAGCAGTTCTTC.

The J gene is TRBJ1-1, the V gene TRBV5-4; D is uncertain. Trimming cost V 3 bases and J 7 bases, with 10 bases left between them. The CDR3 has 12 amino acids. Per the germline V gene, CDR1 is SGHNT and CDR2 is YYREEE (reference sequence). The CDR3 is CASSYAPFEAFF. The CDR3 coding sequence is TGTGCCAGCAGCTACGCCCCCTTTGAAGCTTTCTTT.

The rearrangement uses TRBV20-1 and TRBJ2-7; D might be TRBD1 or TRBD2, each matching 5 bases. The CDR3 totals 14 residues. Germline CDR1 DFQATT, CDR2 SNEGSKA (reference sequence). The V gene lost 2 bases and the J gene lost 2 bases, with 13 bases spanning the gap. The CDR3 protein is CSARIPGTTYEQYF. The CDR3 DNA is TGCAGTGCTAGAATCCCCGGGACCACCTACGAGCAGTACTTC.

The rearrangement joins TRBV7-9 to TRBJ2-7; the D call may be TRBD1 or TRBD2 (7 bases each). From germline, CDR1 is SEHNR and CDR2 FQNEAQ (reference sequence). V was cut by 3 bases and J by 5 bases, with 14 bases left in between. The CDR3 length is 14 residues. CDR3 amino acids: CASSLGEGADEQYF. CDR3 DNA sequence: TGTGCCAGCAGCTTGGGGGAGGGGGCTGACGAGCAGTACTTC. The full variable domain, its missing parts supplied by reference TRBV7-9 and TRBJ2-7, is DTGVSQNPRHKITKRGQNVTFRCDPISEHNRLYWYRQTLGQGPEFLTYFQNEAQLEKSRLLSDRFSAERPKGSFSTLEIQRTEQGDSAMYLCASSLGEGADEQYFGPGTRLTVT.

The CDR3, as DNA: TGTGCCAGCAGTGAAGGGATTAACGAGCAGTACGTC. Its translation: CASSEGINEQYV. This chain connects TRBV6-1 to TRBJ2-7; D is undetermined. Looked up from germline, CDR1 is MNHNS and CDR2 is SASEGT. V was shortened by 1 base and J by 5 bases, with 6 bases between the two germline ends. This CDR3 is built from 12 residues.

The chain links TRBV29-1 to TRBJ1-2; no firm D call. This CDR3 spans 11 amino acids. Germline lookup yields CDR1 SQVTM and CDR2 ANQGSEA. The ends were cut back, 6 bases at V and 8 bases at J, with 13 bases in the middle. The CDR3 spells CSVPTPQGYTF. DNA for the CDR3: TGCAGCGTCCCAACTCCGCAGGGCTACACCTTC.

The chain carries TRBV20-1 and TRBJ2-7; TRBD2 might be the D (6 bases). V was pared by 4 bases and J by 2 bases, with 12 bases between. The CDR3 is 13 residues long. Germline CDR1 is DFQATT and CDR2 is SNEGSKA (reference sequence). CDR3 bases: TGCAGTGCTACCTGGACTAATGCCTACGAGCAGTACTTC. Protein sequence: CSATWTNAYEQYF.

The chain is built from TRBV3-1 and TRBJ2-7; tentatively, D is TRBD1 or TRBD2 (6 bases each). Germline V lookup: CDR1 LGHDT, CDR2 YNNKEL (reference sequence). V was clipped by 1 base and J by 3 bases, with 13 bases between them. The CDR3 consists of 15 residues. The CDR3 is CASSQATGRDYEQYF. In nucleotides, the CDR3 is TGTGCCAGCAGCCAAGCCACAGGGCGGGACTACGAGCAGTACTTC.

The rearrangement uses TRBV9 and TRBJ1-1; a weak D match, TRBD1 (6 bases). V shed 3 bases and J shed 5 bases, with 11 bases lying between them. This CDR3 is built from 13 residues. Germline V CDR1 and CDR2: SGDLS, YYNGEE. CDR3 nucleotide sequence: TGTGCCAGCAGCGGCGACAGGACTACTGAAGCTTTCTTT. Its translation: CASSGDRTTEAFF.

This chain uses TRBV7-9 with TRBJ2-1, with D unresolved. CDR1 is SEHNR, CDR2 FQNEAQ, per germline (reference sequence). V was clipped by 3 bases and J by 8 bases, with 5 bases between them. The CDR3 has 11 residues. The CDR3 region has the DNA TGTGCCAGCAGCTTTGGCTATGAGCAGTTCTTC. Translated: CASSFGYEQFF.

V usage is TRBV20-1 and J usage is TRBJ2-7, with 8 bases that match TRBD2. Trimming cost V 6 bases and J 0 bases; bases outside gene matches: 4. The CDR3 has 13 amino acids. Germline CDR1 DFQATT, CDR2 SNEGSKA (reference sequence). The CDR3 DNA follows: TGCAGTGCCCGCGGGACTAGCTCCTACGAGCAGTACTTC. The encoded protein is CSARGTSSYEQYF.

The chain joins TRBV6-2 or TRBV6-3 to TRBJ2-1; D is ambiguous. The germline V gene encodes CDR1 MNHEY and CDR2 SVGEGT. The CDR3 runs to 11 residues. V lost 0 bases and J 9 bases, leaving 3 bases between the germline ends. CDR3: CASSYSREQFF. The DNA of the CDR3 is TGTGCCAGCAGTTACTCTCGTGAGCAGTTCTTC.

This clonotype was detected once. This chain uses TRBV9 with TRBJ2-1, with a tentative D call TRBD2 (5 bases). In germline, CDR1 is SGDLS, CDR2 YYNGEE. The CDR3 is 15 amino acids. Trimming cost V 1 base and J 8 bases, with 16 bases left between them. Here the CDR3 DNA reads TGTGCCAGCAGCGTATCTATTAGCGAGGGCGATGAGCAGTTCTTC. This sequence encodes CASSVSISEGDEQFF.

The chain employs TRBV4-1 and TRBJ2-1; 10 bases align to TRBD2. V was pared by 3 bases and J by 6 bases, with 5 bases of the junction left unmatched. Per the germline V gene, CDR1 is MGHRA and CDR2 is YSYEKL. This CDR3 is 15 amino acids long. CDR3 protein: CASSQGTSVGNEQFF. CDR3 DNA sequence: TGCGCCAGCAGCCAGGGGACTAGCGTCGGCAATGAGCAGTTCTTC.

The chain combines TRBV5-6 with TRBJ2-1; 7 nucleotides line up with TRBD1. Germline values: CDR1 SGHDT, CDR2 YYEEEE. The junction had 7 bases not matched to a gene; V was cut back by 0 bases and J by 4 bases. This CDR3 region has 16 residues. The CDR3 region is CASSLDPGTVYNEQFF. DNA for the CDR3: TGTGCCAGCAGCTTGGACCCGGGGACAGTATACAATGAGCAGTTCTTC.

J is TRBJ1-1 and V is TRBV20-1, with no clear D. Per germline, CDR1 DFQATT and CDR2 SNEGSKA (reference sequence). CDR3 length: 12 residues. V lost 4 bases to trimming and J lost 3 bases, with 9 bases between them. CDR3 sequence reads: CSAKEGHTEAFF. CDR3 DNA: TGCAGTGCTAAAGAAGGACACACTGAAGCTTTCTTT.

This chain connects TRBV11-2 to TRBJ2-5, with D possibly matching TRBD1 (6 bases). Between the trimmed V and J ends, which lost 1 base and 3 bases, there was a span of 15 bases. CDR3 length: 16 amino acids. The germline gives CDR1 SGHAT, CDR2 FQNNGV. Here the CDR3 reads CASSLGRTAKEETQYF. The CDR3 bases are TGTGCCAGCAGCTTAGGAAGGACAGCAAAAGAAGAGACCCAGTACTTC.

The chain joins TRBV7-2 to TRBJ1-1; possibly TRBD1 for D (6 bases). Germline V gene data show CDR1 as SGHTA and CDR2 as FQGNSA. V was clipped by 1 base and J by 2 bases, with 11 bases between them. This CDR3 comprises 15 residues. CDR3 residues: CASSLGGGHNTEAFF. The DNA of the CDR3 is TGTGCCAGCAGCTTAGGAGGGGGGCACAACACTGAAGCTTTCTTT.

The J gene is TRBJ2-7, the V gene TRBV27, with 9 bases lining up with TRBD2. Germline CDR1 is MNHEY and CDR2 is SMNVEV (reference sequence). The CDR3 covers 14 residues. Unmatched junction bases numbered 5, after V lost 6 bases and J lost 2 bases. The CDR3 sequence: CASSGLAIPYEQYF. DNA for the CDR3: TGTGCCAGCAGCGGACTAGCGATCCCCTACGAGCAGTACTTC.

The chain couples TRBV4-2 to TRBJ2-5; 9 bases are shared with TRBD2. The CDR3 is made up of 16 amino acids. Losses at the gene ends were 0 bases for V and 2 bases for J; bases not matched to a gene: 4. The germline V gene encodes CDR1 LGHNA and CDR2 YNFKEQ. CDR3 sequence reads: CASSQEGAGGQETQYF. CDR3 DNA: TGTGCCAGCAGCCAAGAAGGGGCGGGAGGGCAAGAGACCCAGTACTTC.

This chain uses TRBV25-1 with TRBJ1-2; D call uncertain. The length of the CDR3 is 11 residues. Deletions cut 2 bases from V and 11 bases from J, with 9 bases between. Germline loops: CDR1 MGHDK, CDR2 SYGVNS. Here the CDR3 reads CASSEGQAYTF. Written as DNA, the CDR3 is TGTGCCAGCAGTGAAGGGCAGGCGTACACCTTC.

The V gene is TRBV28, the J gene TRBJ2-5; 9 bases match TRBD2. CDR3 size: 14 residues. J gave up 2 bases and V 8 bases, and 6 bases lay outside the gene matches. The germline V gene encodes CDR1 MDHEN and CDR2 SYDVKM. CDR3 nucleotide sequence: TGTGCCAGCGCCATCCTAGCGGGACAAGAGACCCAGTACTTC. Its protein product is CASAILAGQETQYF.

This chain uses TRBV30 with TRBJ2-7; D perhaps matches TRBD2 (6 bases). The V gene lost 0 bases and the J gene lost 0 bases, with 9 bases spanning the gap. The CDR3 contains 14 residues. The germline CDR1 and CDR2 sequences are GTSNPN and SVGIG (reference sequence). The CDR3 coding sequence is TGTGCCTGGAGTGTGCGGGGCGCCTCCTACGAGCAGTACTTC. Protein: CAWSVRGASYEQYF.

This chain links TRBV7-9 with TRBJ2-5; D unclear. The CDR3 is made up of 12 amino acids. The germline gives CDR1 SEHNR, CDR2 FQNEAQ (reference sequence). Between the trimmed V and J ends, which lost 3 bases and 5 bases, there was a span of 7 bases. CDR3 sequence (DNA): TGTGCCAGCAGCTTCCAGGCGGAGACCCAGTACTTC. This codes for CASSFQAETQYF.

The chain combines TRBV19 with TRBJ1-5; a possible D gene is TRBD1 (5 bases). This CDR3 is built from 15 residues. The ends were cut back, 3 bases at V and 4 bases at J, with 13 bases in the middle. The V gene's germline CDR1 is LNHDA and CDR2 SQIVND (reference sequence). CDR3 nucleotides: TGTGCCAGTAGTATTTTAAGGCAGGGAAATCAGCCCCAGCATTTT. It is translated as CASSILRQGNQPQHF. Full variable domain (rest looked up from reference TRBV19 and TRBJ1-5): DGGITQSPKYLFRKEGQNVTLSCEQNLNHDAMYWYRQDPGQGLRLIYYSQIVNDFQKGDIAEGYSVSREKKESFPLTVTSAQKNPTAFYLCASSILRQGNQPQHFGDGTRLSIL.

The chain carries TRBV29-1 and TRBJ1-2; D is unclear. CDR3 length: 11 amino acids. Deletions cut 8 bases from V and 5 bases from J, with 12 bases between. Germline loops: CDR1 SQVTM, CDR2 ANQGSEA. CDR3 nucleotide sequence: TGCAGCCACCGCACGGGTTATGGCTACACCTTC. It translates to CSHRTGYGYTF.

The chain has TRBV29-1 and TRBJ1-3; D unresolved. CDR3 length equals 14 residues. Germline V gives CDR1 SQVTM, CDR2 ANQGSEA. Trimming removed 7 bases from V and 2 bases from J, with 15 bases in between. The CDR3 DNA reads as TGCAGCGCGACCGCCAGTGCCCCTGGAAACACCATATATTTT. Encoded protein: CSATASAPGNTIYF.

The chain couples TRBV29-1 to TRBJ2-3; TRBD1 is a possible D gene (5 bases). The CDR3 loop spans 14 amino acids. Germline CDR1 SQVTM, CDR2 ANQGSEA. The V end lost 0 bases, the J end lost 4 bases, and 11 bases lay between the germline ends. The CDR3 DNA reads TGCAGCGTTGAAGAAAGGGGCCGGGCAGATACGCAGTATTTT. Residues: CSVEERGRADTQYF.

The chain joins TRBV7-9 to TRBJ1-3; a possible D gene is TRBD1 (5 bases). V lost 5 bases to trimming and J lost 4 bases, with 12 bases between them. Germline values: CDR1 SEHNR, CDR2 FQNEAQ (reference sequence). This CDR3 has 14 amino acids. The chain's CDR3 is CASSTTGTGNTIYF. The CDR3 DNA sequence: TGTGCCAGCAGCACAACAGGAACCGGAAACACCATATATTTT.